This T cell receptor (beta chain) was observed in a study of CD8 T cells in ankylosing spondylitis. Overall study findings and caveats: As reported, disease-linked clones showed significant enrichment in matched ankylosing spondylitis synovial fluid. Ankylosing spondylitis blood appeared to be characterized by a TCR beta motif of roughly eight highly homologous variants. Existing reports had already noted some motif variants in reactive arthritis synovial fluid and blood.

Libraries for TCR beta were made by quantitative 5'-RACE with molecular barcodes. TCRdb reanalysed the 5' RACE reads using MiXCR and keeps one entry per CDR3 protein. The top ten hold roughly 15% of the sample, which has roughly 300,000 distinct CDR3 sequences, 6.5% to 10% seen once. This clonotype has just a few counts. Its antigen is undetermined. This clonotype was sampled from a male donor with ankylosing spondylitis. The sequenced sample was blood, either unsorted or a sorted T cell fraction (not recorded which).

The CDR3 nucleotides read TGTGCCAGCAGAGGTTTGGCCTATGAGCAGTTCTTC. It codes for CASRGLAYEQFF. The J gene is TRBJ2-1, the V gene TRBV6-2 or TRBV6-3; D remains ambiguous. The V gene's germline CDR1 is MNHEY and CDR2 SVGEGT. CDR3 size: 12 residues. V dropped 6 bases and J dropped 8 bases, with 11 bases sitting between them.